One T cell receptor beta chain is described in this entry. Authors' analysis steps: Nucleated cell number was recorded as an estimate derived from reference gene primer amplification. Produced via immunoSEQ multiplex PCR; TCRdb's table is partial and in-frame only. The V and J calls and clone size were taken over from that table, and D and trimming were inferred from the DNA. Seen here are some 300,000 clones, 89% observed once, and the top ten hold roughly 2.9%. This sample is drawn from a study of blood T cell repertoires in COVID-19. Across about two dozen US areas, participants ranged in age from about 18 to 90 years. Allocation to cohorts depended on clinical history reported by the participants. Exposed participants came across a COVID-19 case within 2 weeks before study entry. The V gene lost 3 bases and the J gene lost 7 bases, with 16 bases spanning the gap. CDR3 length equals 16 residues. The germline gives CDR1 LNHDA, CDR2 SQIVND (reference sequence).

The TCR sequence derives from a woman in her forties or fifties who had been exposed to COVID-19. Source material: PBMCs or T cells enriched from blood (not recorded which). The chain employs TRBV19 and TRBJ1-6; D may be TRBD1 (5 bases). The DNA for the CDR3 is TGTGCCAGTAGTATCCTCCCCGGGCCAGGGAATTCACCCCTCCACTTT. This codes for CASSILPGPGNSPLHF.